This T cell receptor (beta chain) emerged from a study of post-analysis software for immune sequencing data. Study outcomes and limitations: Multiple sclerosis patients showed significantly lower normalized Chao1 diversity than controls did. Patients had higher frequencies than controls of roughly five TRBV segments, including TRBV5-6, TRBV5-1 and TRBV20-1.

The CDR3 has 15 amino acids. The J segment lost 0 bases and the V segment lost 5 bases, leaving 5 bases of the junction unmatched. CDR1 is KGHDR and CDR2 is SFDVKD in the germline V gene. Each TCR beta cDNA library carried unique molecular identifiers. cDNA molecules numbering around 500,000 came from roughly 1.1 to 9.2 million T cells. TCRdb reanalysed the PCR reads using MiXCR and keeps one entry per CDR3 protein. Of a few hundred thousand distinct CDR3 sequences detected, roughly 30% appear once; the ten largest clones hold 13%. Concerning this clonotype itself: Its cognate antigen is unknown.

The receptor comes from a girl between 5 and 17 years old with multiple sclerosis. The sequenced sample consisted of blood. The chain employs TRBV24-1 and TRBJ1-2; TRBD1 aligns across 7 bases. The CDR3 loop is CATSAWDSPNYGYTF. CDR3 DNA sequence: TGTGCCACCAGTGCCTGGGACAGCCCTAACTATGGCTACACCTTC.